This T cell receptor beta chain was observed in a study of T cell clusters in autoimmune cytopenias (dated by TCRdb to between 2018 and 2020). Some background on the complete study: A mean age of approximately 52 years and a median age of roughly 63 years were recorded for the healthy donor controls, of whom about half of the roughly 45 were female. A median TRB sequencing depth of approximately 50,000 reads per sample was reached, and a median of about 2,000 distinct TRB clonotypes per sample was obtained. In autoimmune cytopenia patients, peripheral blood TRB and IGH repertoires were sequenced during active disease and over treatment follow-up, together with healthy, CLL and autoimmune hepatitis controls. The study was designed to test whether a disease-specific immune repertoire signature usable as a blood-based biomarker is carried by autoimmune cytopenia patients. For primary cytopenia, the controls were about 25 age-matched healthy donors, and for secondary cytopenia, the controls were 14 age-matched CLL patients. The comparison group for autoimmune hepatitis repertoires was over 20 healthy donors matched for age and sex. The full study reports these points: A lack of physiological T cell clusters in primary autoimmune cytopenia patients was suggested by GLIPH, as 51 clusters were found to be exclusive to healthy donors versus 15 to 20 exclusive to patients. TRB repertoire shifts, with less even repertoires in secondary cytopenia and CLL, mostly reflected lymphoma bias rather than autoimmunity. Healthy donors showed around 3.1-fold more exclusive TRB clusters than active autoimmune hepatitis patients, consistent with an autoimmunity-wide signature. The cluster-lack signature was not observed for secondary cytopenia versus CLL, as the signature was apparently masked by the dominant lymphoma-associated repertoire. The T cell clusters were defined only in silico, and the functional role of the clusters still needed to be validated experimentally.

TRB rearrangements were amplified by multiplex PCR using a touch-down protocol with TRB-A and TRB-B primer pools mixed in one tube. Illumina adapters and sample indices were added to the amplicons through two consecutive PCR reactions performed with Phusion HS II polymerase. After gel purification with the NucleoSpin Gel and PCR Clean-up kit, the amplicons were quantified by Qubit and checked for quality on an Agilent 2100 Bioanalyzer. Sequencing of the libraries was done on an Illumina MiSeq with 600-cycle, single-indexed, paired-end runs. In the source study's methods: MiXCR version 2.1.12 with the default MiXCR reference library was used to align and assemble TRB reads. A clone was defined by each unique CDR3 nucleotide sequence, and analysis was restricted to productive sequences with at least two reads. To assess repertoire diversity, an R script computed alpha-parameterized diversity profiles (alpha 0 to 5), which included the Shannon (alpha 1) and Simpson (alpha 2) indices. Combinatorial TRB VJ usage was computed with the tcR package and compared between cohorts by principal component analysis with ade4. GLIPH clustering of TCRbeta CDR3s was carried out on cohort pairs matched by age and read depth, and cluster frequencies were compared by Wilcoxon test. Following reprocessing of the reads by TCRdb, the data hold one row per CDR3 protein sequence and no DNA is available. The V and J calls and clone size are TCRdb's, not the authors'. In this sample's table one finds thousands of distinct CDR3 sequences. The top ten hold around 15% of the sample.

No count is recorded, though its frequency marks this clonotype as large (0.1 to 1%). Its antigen is currently not known. Taken from cysteine to phenylalanine, the CDR3 has 12 residues. No DNA sequence is on record. Sequences LNHDA (CDR1) and SQIVND (CDR2) are obtained from the germline V gene (reference sequence). For each sample, TRB amplification used 200 to 300 ng of peripheral blood genomic DNA, equal to about 38,000 genome equivalents. The sample was also reused in another study, on T cell repertoires in aging, cancer and after chemotherapy. That second publication adds: Donors spanned six age groups from 30 or younger to 70 or older, with at least three individuals per group. Control TCR repertoires from healthy donors were recorded across several months to years, and re-sampling revealed clear clonal overlap. The full dataset contained some 8.7 million TCR reads. Compared with age-matched healthy donors, untreated patients with either hematological or solid cancers had significantly lower TCR diversity in the blood along with higher clonality. In healthy donors, the drop in TCR diversity with age came mainly from a loss of richness, whereas in cancer patients a loss of evenness also played a part. In both cancer cohorts, median generation probability rose over the chemotherapy interval, which suggests that the repertoire was reconstituted through rebound thymic output. According to the authors, the repertoire data do not permit conclusions about immunological memory after chemotherapy. To examine immunoaging and T cell reconstitution after chemotherapy, the study profiled TCR beta repertoires in peripheral blood from healthy donors and cancer patients. Alongside fewer than 100 healthy donors serving as a reference group, the cohort included some 210 cancer patients, of whom about 94 had hematological cancers and some 130 had solid cancers. MiXCR versions 2.12 and 3.0.5 were used to process TRB sequences. The repertoire metrics were Shannon diversity, evenness, clonality (defined as one minus evenness), and alpha-parameterized diversity profiles covering alpha 0 to 5. Generation probabilities of clones in paired pre- and post-chemotherapy samples were computed with the IGoR algorithm.

The specimen was peripheral blood. The sequence was obtained from a human donor in good health. The rearrangement combines TRBV19 with TRBJ2-7; TCRdb outputs TRBD2, but without DNA this stays unchecked. The CDR3 amino acid sequence is: CASTGVGYEQYF.